Following are 26 T cell receptor beta chains from one sample sequenced in a study of T-cell memory formation after mild COVID-19. TCRdb itself ran the 5' RACE reads through MiXCR, one entry per CDR3 protein. The sample holds more than 450,000 distinct CDR3 sequences, roughly 18% seen once. The material sequenced was PBMCs or a T cell subset sorted from them (not recorded which). Every receptor here comes from an adult woman who had mild COVID-19 (a few samples of this study predate the infection). Cell type and time point are not known.

This chain uses TRBV12-3 or TRBV12-4 with TRBJ2-5; D possibly corresponds to TRBD1 (5 bases). CDR3 size: 12 residues. The CDR3 DNA reads TGTGCTTCCAAAGGGGTTGGAGAGACCCAGTACTTC. Translated, it gives CASKGVGETQYF.

A few counts support this clonotype. The chain is built from TRBV5-1 and TRBJ2-7, with TRBD1 identical over 10 bases. The CDR3 spans 15 residues. Germline CDR1 is SGHRS and CDR2 is YFSETQ. Trimming at V came to 0 bases and at J to 2 bases, leaving 2 bases not matched to a gene. In DNA, the CDR3 is TGCGCCAGCAGCTTGGTGACAGGGGGCACCTACGAGCAGTACTTC. Its translation is CASSLVTGGTYEQYF.

The rearrangement joins TRBV29-1 to TRBJ2-5, with 8 bases fitting TRBD1. The CDR3 contains 11 residues. Germline V lookup: CDR1 SQVTM, CDR2 ANQGSEA. CDR3 DNA sequence: TGCACAGGGGGCGAGAAAGAGACCCAGTACTTC. Translated, it gives CTGGEKETQYF.

The chain recombines TRBV4-1 with TRBJ1-5; 7 positions match TRBD1. V shed 3 bases and J 0 bases; nucleotides not matched to a gene: 11. The CDR3 length is 18 residues. Germline CDR1 is MGHRA and CDR2 is YSYEKL. This chain's CDR3 is CASSQRQGQGYSNQPQHF. DNA for the CDR3: TGCGCCAGCAGCCAGAGACAGGGCCAAGGTTATAGCAATCAGCCCCAGCATTTT.

This clonotype has a handful of counts. The V gene is TRBV6-2 or TRBV6-3, the J gene TRBJ2-5, with 9 bases that match TRBD2. The ends lost 5 bases at V and 7 bases at J; junction bases unmatched: 8. Per germline, CDR1 MNHEY and CDR2 SVGEGT. The length of the CDR3 is 14 residues. CDR3 nucleotide sequence: TGTGCCAGCAGTCCCGACTGGGGACTAGCGACCCAGTACTTC. This gives the protein CASSPDWGLATQYF.

This clonotype has ten or more counts. The gene calls are TRBV12-3 or TRBV12-4 and TRBJ2-7; D is perhaps TRBD2 (6 bases). CDR3 length: 13 amino acids. V was trimmed by 1 base and J by 5 bases, leaving 9 bases between them. The CDR3 DNA sequence: TGTGCCAGCAGTTTAGTTGGGGGGAACGAGCAGTACTTC. Amino acid sequence: CASSLVGGNEQYF.

This clonotype was counted a few times. This CDR3 reads CASRTTEGSYEQYF. The CDR3 bases are TGTGCCAGCAGAACGACAGAAGGCAGCTACGAGCAGTACTTC. This chain connects TRBV12-3 or TRBV12-4 to TRBJ2-7, with a possible D match to TRBD1 (5 bases). The CDR3 has 14 residues. Trimming shortened V by 6 bases and J by 3 bases, and 15 bases separated the two germline ends.

This clonotype was observed a few times. The chain is built from TRBV2 and TRBJ1-5; unclear D gene. Between the trimmed V and J ends, which lost 3 bases and 6 bases, there was a span of 12 bases. Germline lookup yields CDR1 SNHLY and CDR2 FYNNEI. CDR3 length equals 14 residues. The chain's CDR3 is CASSDRTFTQPQHF. DNA of the CDR3: TGTGCCAGCAGTGACAGGACCTTTACTCAGCCCCAGCATTTT. Based on the CDR3 plus reference TRBV2 and TRBJ1-5, the full variable domain is EPEVTQTPSHQVTQMGQEVILRCVPISNHLYFYWYRQILGQKVEFLVSFYNNEISEKSEIFDDQFSVERPDGSNFTLKIRSTKLEDSAMYFCASSDRTFTQPQHFGDGTRLSIL.

Only one count was recorded for this clonotype. This chain connects TRBV6-5 to TRBJ2-5, with D perhaps TRBD2 (6 bases). Germline V gene lookup returns CDR1 MNHEY and CDR2 SVGAGI. The CDR3 loop spans 14 amino acids. The V end lost 2 bases, the J end lost 3 bases, and 10 bases lay between the germline ends. The CDR3 DNA sequence: TGTGCCAGCAGTTACGCGGGGACGGAAGAGACCCAGTACTTC. Translating gives CASSYAGTEETQYF.

The chain has TRBV7-2 and TRBJ1-1; D gene unclear. With 3 bases removed from V and 7 bases from J, the gap between germline ends came to 9 bases. This CDR3 is built from 12 residues. The V gene's germline CDR1 is SGHTA and CDR2 FQGNSA. In DNA, the CDR3 is TGTGCCAGCAGCTTTGTCACAGATGAAGCTTTCTTT. Protein: CASSFVTDEAFF.

V gene TRBV19 combines with J gene TRBJ1-2; a weak D match, TRBD1 (5 bases). Germline CDR1 and CDR2: LNHDA and SQIVND (reference sequence). Between the trimmed V and J ends, which lost 2 bases and 7 bases, there was a span of 11 bases. The CDR3 has 13 amino acids. The CDR3 nucleotides read TGTGCCAGTAGTATATCGACAGTCGCTGGCTACACCTTC. Translation: CASSISTVAGYTF.

This clonotype occurred a few times. The rearrangement joins TRBV6-6 to TRBJ2-5, with D hard to call. The ends were cut back, 5 bases at V and 2 bases at J, with 6 bases in the middle. This CDR3 contains 12 residues. In germline, CDR1 is MNHNY, CDR2 SVGAGI (reference sequence). In DNA form, the CDR3 reads TGTGCCAGCAGTAAGATTCAAGAGACCCAGTACTTC. Translated: CASSKIQETQYF.

The CDR3 spells CAISADSLFSGNTIYF. CDR3 DNA sequence: TGTGCCATCAGTGCTGACAGCTTGTTCTCTGGAAACACCATATATTTT. The rearrangement joins TRBV10-3 to TRBJ1-3, with a possible D match to TRBD1 (5 bases). The length of the CDR3 is 16 residues. V was pared by 4 bases and J by 0 bases, with 13 bases between. From germline, CDR1 is ENHRY and CDR2 SYGVKD.

The chain has TRBV6-4 and TRBJ2-2; 13 positions match TRBD2. V lost 8 bases, J lost 5 bases, and 11 bases stayed unmatched. This CDR3 contains 17 residues. Looked up from germline, CDR1 is MRHNA and CDR2 is SNTAGT. The CDR3 DNA is TGTGCCAGCCGGAAAGAGGGACTAGCGGGGTATACCGGGGAGCTGTTTTTT. Translated: CASRKEGLAGYTGELFF.

This clonotype was counted between two and nine times. This chain connects TRBV14 to TRBJ2-3; D might be TRBD2 (6 bases). This CDR3 comprises 16 residues. CDR1 and CDR2 from the germline V gene are SGHDN and FVKESK. Trimming pared 4 bases from V and 1 base from J, leaving 15 bases between. The CDR3, as DNA: TGTGCCAGCAGCCCCCTCCCCGGGACTCGCACAGATACGCAGTATTTT. Its translation: CASSPLPGTRTDTQYF.

This clonotype was seen only a few times. This chain links TRBV15 with TRBJ1-4; D is uncertain. The CDR3 is made up of 15 amino acids. Germline lookup yields CDR1 LNHNV and CDR2 YYDKDF (reference sequence). V was cut by 0 bases and J by 5 bases, with 10 bases left in between. The CDR3 DNA is TGTGCCACCAGCAGAGATAACCTCCTAAATGAAAAACTGTTTTTT. Translating it yields CATSRDNLLNEKLFF.

This clonotype was seen more than once but under ten times. This chain links TRBV6-5 with TRBJ2-1; TRBD1 matches 9 bases. Trimming at V came to 2 bases and at J to 9 bases, leaving 8 bases not matched to a gene. Germline V CDR1 and CDR2: MNHEY, SVGAGI. This CDR3 is built from 15 residues. The CDR3 DNA reads TGTGCCAGCAGTTACGGACAGGGGATTTCTGGTGAGCAGTTCTTC. It translates to CASSYGQGISGEQFF.

In its sample, this clonotype was seen a few times. The V call is TRBV12-3 or TRBV12-4, the J call TRBJ1-5; a possible D gene is TRBD1 (5 bases). The CDR3 contains 17 residues. Trimming stripped 0 bases from V and 5 bases from J, with 17 bases between. The CDR3 loop is CASSLAQFRVEDQPQHF. CDR3 DNA: TGTGCCAGCAGTTTAGCGCAATTCAGGGTCGAGGATCAGCCCCAGCATTTT.

The rearrangement uses TRBV5-1 and TRBJ2-3, with D possibly matching TRBD2 (5 bases). Germline-derived CDR1 and CDR2 are SGHRS and YFSETQ. This CDR3 spans 17 amino acids. The germline V and J ends were trimmed by 0 bases and 0 bases, with 14 bases remaining between them. This CDR3 reads CASSLAWSGISTDTQYF. CDR3 nucleotide sequence: TGCGCCAGCAGCTTGGCCTGGTCGGGAATTAGCACAGATACGCAGTATTTT.

The rearrangement links TRBV18 to TRBJ2-3, with D perhaps matching TRBD1 (5 bases). Trimming removed 1 base from V and 0 bases from J, with 11 bases in between. Looked up from germline, CDR1 is KGHSH and CDR2 is LQKENI. CDR3 length equals 16 residues. This chain's CDR3 is CASSPLSQASTDTQYF. CDR3 bases: TGTGCCAGCTCACCACTTTCACAGGCTAGCACAGATACGCAGTATTTT. The complete variable domain, with remaining parts taken from reference TRBV18 and TRBJ2-3, reads NAGVMQNPRHLVRRRGQEARLRCSPMKGHSHVYWYRQLPEEGLKFMVYLQKENIIDESGMPKERFSAEFPKEGPSILRIQQVVRGDSAAYFCASSPLSQASTDTQYFGPGTRLTVL.

This clonotype was seen more than once but under ten times. The V gene is TRBV29-1, the J gene TRBJ2-1, with 8 nucleotides matching TRBD2. Germline V lookup: CDR1 SQVTM, CDR2 ANQGSEA. With V trimmed by 3 bases and J by 0 bases, 7 bases remained unmatched. The CDR3 is made up of 16 amino acids. The CDR3 DNA follows: TGCAGCGTTGAGGCCACTAGCGGCAGCTCCTACAATGAGCAGTTCTTC. Translating it yields CSVEATSGSSYNEQFF.

This clonotype was seen a handful of times. The genes are TRBV7-9 and TRBJ2-3; 10 bases align to TRBD1. This CDR3 has 18 amino acids. J lost 4 bases, V lost 5 bases, and 15 bases had no gene match. Germline CDR1 and CDR2: SEHNR and FQNEAQ (reference sequence). The chain's CDR3 is CASSPRSPDRGRADTQYF. DNA of the CDR3: TGTGCCAGCAGCCCGAGAAGCCCCGACAGGGGGCGGGCAGATACGCAGTATTTT.

The sample holds a few counts of this clonotype. One end of the junction is discordant with germline, which a read error may explain. V usage is TRBV12-3 or TRBV12-4 and J usage is TRBJ2-3; 10 bases align to TRBD2. The CDR3 sequence is 15 residues long. DNA for the CDR3: TGTGCCAGCAGTTCTGTGGCCCTGACTAGCGGGTCTCTGAATTTT. Translation: CASSSVALTSGSLNF.

The chain combines TRBV2 with TRBJ2-7, with 7 bases lining up with TRBD1. The V and J ends lost 3 bases and 5 bases, in that order; junction bases with no gene match: 10. This CDR3 spans 15 amino acids. CDR1 and CDR2 from the germline V gene are SNHLY and FYNNEI. The CDR3 nucleotides read TGTGCCAGCAGTGATCTCTCCGACAGGGCGGACGAGCAGTACTTC. Its translation is CASSDLSDRADEQYF.

This sequence joins TRBV6-6 and TRBJ1-3, with 10 bases aligning to TRBD1. J was trimmed by 7 bases and V by 2 bases; bases with no gene match: 17. The CDR3 has 19 residues. Germline CDR1 reads MNHNY; CDR2 reads SVGAGI (reference sequence). CDR3 loop: CASSYRGQGSGWWYNTIYF. The CDR3 DNA reads TGTGCCAGCAGTTACCGGGGACAGGGGTCTGGATGGTGGTACAACACCATATATTTT.

The gene calls are TRBV2 and TRBJ2-7; the match to TRBD1 covers 8 bases. The ends lost 6 bases at V and 6 bases at J; junction bases unmatched: 4. This CDR3 spans 12 amino acids. Germline V gene lookup returns CDR1 SNHLY and CDR2 FYNNEI. CDR3: CASSVDRAEQYF. DNA of the CDR3: TGTGCCAGCAGCGTGGACAGGGCCGAGCAGTACTTC.